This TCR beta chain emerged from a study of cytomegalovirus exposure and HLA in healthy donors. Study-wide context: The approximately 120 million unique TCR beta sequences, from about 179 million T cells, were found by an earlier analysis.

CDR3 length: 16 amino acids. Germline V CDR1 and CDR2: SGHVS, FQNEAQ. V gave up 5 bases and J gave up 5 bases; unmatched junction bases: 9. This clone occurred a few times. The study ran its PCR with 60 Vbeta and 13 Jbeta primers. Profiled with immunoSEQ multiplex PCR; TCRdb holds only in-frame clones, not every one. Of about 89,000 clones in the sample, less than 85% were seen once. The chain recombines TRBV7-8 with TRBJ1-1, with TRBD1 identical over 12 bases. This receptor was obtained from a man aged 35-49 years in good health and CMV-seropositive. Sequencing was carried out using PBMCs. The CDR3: CASSPRDRGRDTEAFF. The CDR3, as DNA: TGTGCCAGCAGCCCAAGGGACAGGGGGCGCGATACTGAAGCTTTCTTT.